The entry that follows covers one TCR beta chain sequence. A multiplex PCR was run with 60 Vbeta primers and 13 Jbeta primers. The data were produced by immunoSEQ multiplex PCR, yet TCRdb's version contains in-frame clones alone and is incomplete. The profile shows about 82,000 clones, about 70% of them singletons. This sample was included in a study of cytomegalovirus exposure and HLA in healthy donors. Input material: PBMCs. The TCR was taken from a woman aged 50 to 65 in good health and CMV-seropositive.

The CDR3 here is CASSSGQGGHEQFF. The CDR3 nucleotides read TGCGCCAGCAGCTCAGGACAGGGGGGCCATGAGCAGTTCTTC. This rearrangement joins TRBV5-1 to TRBJ2-1; 10 positions agree with TRBD1. The CDR3 spans 14 residues. V shed 3 bases and J 8 bases; nucleotides not matched to a gene: 5. Germline CDR1 and CDR2: SGHRS and YFSETQ.